One sample yielded the 17 T cell receptor beta chains listed below, sequenced in a study of CD8+CD57+ T cells in acquired aplastic anemia. TCR beta VDJ combinations and CDR3 sequences were profiled from genomic DNA. Using its own MiXCR run on the reads, TCRdb lists one record per CDR3 protein. The sample lists under 200,000 distinct CDR3 sequences; 47% were seen once. Sequenced patients had shown CD8+CD57+ cell expansion by flow cytometry. Material for sequencing was sorted CD4+, CD8+, or CD8+CD57+ T cells (not recorded which) from PBMCs. The receptors originated from a human donor with aplastic anemia.

This clonotype came up many times. This chain connects TRBV20-1 to TRBJ1-4; TRBD1 matches 11 bases. Trimming removed 4 bases from V and 3 bases from J; junction bases left unmatched: 10. The CDR3 has 17 amino acids. The germline V gene has CDR1 DFQATT and CDR2 SNEGSKA (reference sequence). CDR3 sequence (DNA): TGCAGTGCTACACCGGGACAGGGGGGTTGGGCTAATGAAAAACTGTTTTTT. Encoded protein: CSATPGQGGWANEKLFF.

This clonotype was seen many times. This chain connects TRBV7-2 to TRBJ2-5, with unresolved D. This CDR3 comprises 15 residues. V was shortened by 0 bases and J by 5 bases, with 13 bases between the two germline ends. Germline V CDR1 and CDR2: SGHTA, FQGNSA. The CDR3 protein is CASSLAVRTEETQYF. The CDR3 DNA reads TGTGCCAGCAGCTTAGCAGTCCGGACGGAGGAGACCCAGTACTTC. The full variable domain, with the rest looked up from reference TRBV7-2 and TRBJ2-5, is GAGVSQSPSNKVTEKGKDVELRCDPISGHTALYWYRQSLGQGLEFLIYFQGNSAPDKSGLPSDRFSAERTGGSVSTLTIQRTQQEDSAVYLCASSLAVRTEETQYFGPGTRLLVL.

This clonotype occurred a few times. This chain connects TRBV19 to TRBJ1-2; possibly TRBD1 for D (5 bases). Trimming removed 5 bases from V and 5 bases from J, with 9 bases in between. Germline V lookup: CDR1 LNHDA, CDR2 SQIVND (reference sequence). This CDR3 contains 12 residues. As DNA, the CDR3 is TGTGCCAGTAGTGCCGCAGGGTATGGCTACACCTTC. Amino acids: CASSAAGYGYTF.

At least ten counts were recorded for this clonotype. V gene TRBV15 combines with J gene TRBJ2-5, with a tentative D call TRBD2 (5 bases). This CDR3 is built from 13 residues. The germline V gene has CDR1 LNHNV and CDR2 YYDKDF (reference sequence). V shed 0 bases and J shed 9 bases, with 11 bases lying between them. As DNA, the CDR3 is TGTGCCACCAGCAGAGATCCCTGGGAGCCCCAGTACTTC. It encodes CATSRDPWEPQYF.

This clonotype has a single count. This may stem from a read error, because a much larger clone lies one nucleotide away. This chain connects TRBV27 to TRBJ2-7, with a tentative D call TRBD2 (8 bases). The CDR3 loop spans 15 amino acids. Looked up from germline, CDR1 is MNHEY and CDR2 is SMNVEV (reference sequence). With 6 bases removed from V and 5 bases from J, the gap between germline ends came to 20 bases. CDR3 region: CASRLGGAREDEQYF. CDR3 in DNA: TGTGCCAGCAGGCTAGGGGGCGCGCGGGAGGACGAGCAGTACTTC.

The rearrangement links TRBV19 to TRBJ2-7; 7 bases agree with TRBD1. The junction had 14 bases not matched to a gene; V was cut back by 5 bases and J by 4 bases. The CDR3 has 16 residues. Germline V gene data show CDR1 as LNHDA and CDR2 as SQIVND (reference sequence). The CDR3: CASSRGGGGVSYEQYF. CDR3 nucleotides: TGTGCCAGTAGTCGAGGGGGCGGCGGAGTGTCATACGAGCAGTACTTC. The full variable domain, with the rest looked up from reference TRBV19 and TRBJ2-7, is DGGITQSPKYLFRKEGQNVTLSCEQNLNHDAMYWYRQDPGQGLRLIYYSQIVNDFQKGDIAEGYSVSREKKESFPLTVTSAQKNPTAFYLCASSRGGGGVSYEQYFGPGTRLTVT.

This clonotype was seen many times. The CDR3 here is CASSSTQDTAAEAFF. CDR3 nucleotides: TGTGCCAGCAGCTCCACCCAAGACACGGCCGCTGAAGCTTTCTTT. The gene calls are TRBV5-4 and TRBJ1-1; D is unclear. Deletions cut 3 bases from V and 6 bases from J, with 18 bases between. Germline V gene data show CDR1 as SGHNT and CDR2 as YYREEE (reference sequence). There are 15 residues in the CDR3.

This sequence joins TRBV10-3 and TRBJ2-3; D is undetermined. Germline lookup yields CDR1 ENHRY and CDR2 SYGVKD. The CDR3 has 14 amino acids. Between the trimmed V and J ends, which lost 6 bases and 0 bases, there was a span of 10 bases. This chain's CDR3 is CAISLTSSTDTQYF. The CDR3 DNA is TGTGCCATCAGCCTGACTTCTAGCACAGATACGCAGTATTTT.

This clonotype was detected many times. The gene calls are TRBV6-1 and TRBJ2-7; maybe TRBD1 (5 bases). Germline CDR1 reads MNHNS; CDR2 reads SASEGT. The length of the CDR3 is 16 residues. V lost 5 bases and J lost 1, with 18 bases in between. The CDR3 loop is CASSRQGPGLSYEQYF. The CDR3 nucleotides read TGTGCCAGCAGTCGCCAAGGGCCAGGGTTATCCTACGAGCAGTACTTC.

This clonotype appeared once. The J gene is TRBJ2-1, the V gene TRBV10-1; 9 nucleotides match TRBD2. After removal of 0 bases from V and 0 bases from J, the junction contained 3 bases not matched to a gene. This CDR3 has 17 residues. Looked up from germline, CDR1 is WNHNN and CDR2 is SYGVQD (reference sequence). This CDR3 is CASSESSGRSSYNEQFF. As DNA, the CDR3 is TGCGCCAGCAGTGAGTCGAGCGGGAGGAGCTCCTACAATGAGCAGTTCTTC.

This clonotype showed up many times. DNA of the CDR3: TGTGCCAGCAGCTTATACGGGACTAGCGATCTTGAGCAGTTCTTC. Amino acids: CASSLYGTSDLEQFF. The rearrangement links TRBV7-9 to TRBJ2-1; 10 bases fit TRBD2. This CDR3 is built from 15 residues. V dropped 2 bases and J dropped 9; count of bases not matched to a gene: 7. Germline V gives CDR1 SEHNR, CDR2 FQNEAQ (reference sequence).

This chain connects TRBV11-1 to TRBJ2-5, with TRBD2 matching 11 bases. J lost 5 bases, V lost 3 bases, and 11 bases had no gene match. The CDR3 is 17 residues long. CDR1 and CDR2 from the germline V gene are SGHAT and FQDESV (reference sequence). For the CDR3, the DNA is TGTGCCAGCAGCTTCCCTAGCGGGAGGTCTTCTAGGGAGACCCAGTACTTC. This encodes CASSFPSGRSSRETQYF.

The table lists this clonotype with many counts. The chain recombines TRBV7-9 with TRBJ1-2, with no clear D. Germline CDR1 SEHNR, CDR2 FQNEAQ (reference sequence). CDR3 size: 16 residues. The germline V and J ends were trimmed by 2 bases and 2 bases, with 15 bases remaining between them. The CDR3 region is CASSLPLPETNYGYTF. CDR3 nucleotides: TGTGCCAGCAGCTTACCCCTCCCCGAGACAAACTATGGCTACACCTTC.

The chain joins TRBV7-8 to TRBJ2-1, with D possibly being TRBD2 (6 bases). The CDR3 consists of 14 residues. V shed 5 bases and J shed 6 bases, with 14 bases lying between them. Germline V gives CDR1 SGHVS, CDR2 FQNEAQ. The CDR3 reads CASSRGLALNEQFF. The CDR3 DNA reads as TGTGCCAGCAGCCGCGGGCTAGCGCTCAATGAGCAGTTCTTC.

This clonotype was observed a few times. This sequence joins TRBV25-1 and TRBJ1-2, with 7 bases aligning to TRBD1. After removal of 2 bases from V and 5 bases from J, the junction contained 8 bases not matched to a gene. CDR1 and CDR2 (germline): MGHDK, SYGVNS. The CDR3 runs to 15 residues. The CDR3 protein is CASSEPGQERYGYTF. DNA of the CDR3: TGTGCCAGCAGTGAACCCGGACAGGAGAGGTATGGCTACACCTTC.

The V gene is TRBV19, the J gene TRBJ2-2, with a weak D call TRBD1 (6 bases). From germline, CDR1 is LNHDA and CDR2 SQIVND (reference sequence). V shed 6 bases and J shed 5 bases, with 7 bases lying between them. The CDR3 runs to 12 residues. CDR3 DNA sequence: TGTGCCAGTAGGGGGGCAACCGGGGAGCTGTTTTTT. Translating it yields CASRGATGELFF. Complete variable domain (other parts from reference TRBV19 and TRBJ2-2): DGGITQSPKYLFRKEGQNVTLSCEQNLNHDAMYWYRQDPGQGLRLIYYSQIVNDFQKGDIAEGYSVSREKKESFPLTVTSAQKNPTAFYLCASRGATGELFFGEGSRLTVL.

The chain recombines TRBV7-7 with TRBJ2-2; D not certain. V was cut by 1 base and J by 1 base, with 4 bases left in between. CDR3 size: 14 residues. The germline V gene encodes CDR1 SSHAT and CDR2 FNYEAQ (reference sequence). CDR3 region: CASSLGENTGELFF. The CDR3 DNA is TGTGCCAGCAGCTTAGGAGAGAACACCGGGGAGCTGTTTTTT.